This TCR beta chain originates from a study of blood T cell repertoires in COVID-19. Study details: Both acute and convalescent COVID-19 samples were obtained from the United States, Italy and Spain. In each case, the material was cDNA or gDNA derived from T cells, B-cell-depleted T cells, or PBMCs.

The J segment lost 6 bases and the V segment lost 2 bases, leaving 15 bases of the junction unmatched. Germline V lookup: CDR1 SGDLS, CDR2 YYNGEE. CDR3 size: 17 residues. Per the authors' pipeline: For nucleated cells, counts were estimated from reference gene primer amplification. Using immunoSEQ multiplex PCR, the repertoire was profiled, and TCRdb retains in-frame clones only, with some absent. V, J and clone size reflect that table, while D and trimming were determined from the DNA. This table has approximately 180,000 clones, roughly 82% appearing once. The sequence came from a woman in her 70s with acute or convalescent COVID-19. The sample was peripheral blood. The chain is built from TRBV9 and TRBJ2-7, with 9 bases lining up with TRBD2. The DNA of the CDR3 is TGTGCCAGCAGCGTCGCCCCAAGCGGGGGGTTATTGAGCGAGCAGTACTTC. It yields the protein CASSVAPSGGLLSEQYF.